The present T cell receptor (beta chain) was sequenced within a study of T cell repertoires in cytomegalovirus infection. Overall study: Both a matching HLA type and CMV infection were indicated by public TCR beta signatures.

TCRdb ran MiXCR on the reads and lists one entry per CDR3 protein. The table records 400,000 to 550,000 distinct CDR3 sequences, about 10% of them present only once. Study-level findings and limits: HLA-C-restricted CMV-specific TCR beta clonotypes prevailed in the ex vivo response. The study identified carriers of CMV plus the relevant HLA from cumulative public TCR beta family frequency.

Per the germline V gene, CDR1 is SGHTA and CDR2 is FQGNSA. V was pared by 2 bases and J by 7 bases, with 6 bases of the junction left unmatched. This CDR3 is 15 amino acids long. This clonotype was counted a few times. Its antigen is unidentified. This rearrangement joins TRBV7-2 to TRBJ2-2; TRBD1 agrees at 8 bases. The sample comprised PBMCs. The source is a human donor in good health (CMV status not recorded). Some clones in this sample may be carry-over from other donors' samples. The CDR3 sequence is CASSLSQGVIGELFF. CDR3 in DNA: TGTGCCAGCAGCTTATCACAGGGGGTAATCGGGGAGCTGTTTTTT.